This is a list of T cell receptor beta chains from one sample in a study of blood T cell repertoires in COVID-19. Profiled with immunoSEQ multiplex PCR; TCRdb holds only in-frame clones, not every one. The sample includes tens of thousands of clones, approximately 89% of them seen just once. The sample taken for sequencing was peripheral blood. These receptors all stem from a human donor with active COVID-19. The donor label of this sample is uncertain. Each CDR3 is given with its conserved first and last residue. The D gene is left open where the match is weak. Clone size, where shown, is once, few, many, or a class for clones that have expanded.

clone size	D gene	J gene	V gene	CDR3 length	CDR3 protein	CDR3 DNA
NA	NA	TRBJ1-2	TRBV9	14	CASPGLLDRGGYTF	TGTGCCAGCCCCGGACTCCTCGACCGGGGTGGCTACACCTTC
NA	TRBD2	TRBJ2-1	TRBV7-2	18	CASSPKTSGGIKHNEQFF	TGTGCCAGCAGCCCTAAGACTAGCGGGGGGATTAAACACAATGAGCAGTTCTTC
NA	TRBD1	TRBJ1-1	TRBV19	14	CASIQTGMNTEAFF	TGTGCCAGTATCCAGACAGGGATGAACACTGAAGCTTTCTTT
NA	TRBD1	TRBJ2-7	TRBV14	15	CASSQGSGTGNEQYF	TGTGCCAGCAGCCAAGGCTCTGGGACAGGGAACGAGCAGTACTTC
NA	NA	TRBJ1-1	TRBV6-1	17	CASSEAAGMGSRTEAFF	TGTGCCAGCAGTGAAGCCGCGGGCATGGGGTCGAGGACTGAAGCTTTCTTT
medium-sized	NA	TRBJ1-5	TRBV19	17	CASSPPLGRPFDQPQHF	TGTGCCAGTAGTCCCCCCCTCGGCAGGCCGTTCGATCAGCCCCAGCATTTT
NA	NA	TRBJ2-1	TRBV7-9	16	CASSAGALGGYDEQFF	TGTGCCAGCAGCGCGGGGGCCTTGGGGGGTTACGATGAGCAGTTCTTC
NA	NA	TRBJ1-2	TRBV6-2/TRBV6-3	14	CASSYVRGEHGYTF	TGTGCCAGCAGTTACGTGCGGGGGGAGCATGGCTACACCTTC
NA	TRBD1	TRBJ2-1	TRBV4-3	15	CASSHYRGNRTEQFF	TGCGCCAGCAGCCACTACAGGGGGAACCGGACTGAGCAGTTCTTC
NA	TRBD2	TRBJ2-1	TRBV27	17	CASSFFSGGASYNEQFF	TGTGCCAGCAGTTTTTTTTCGGGGGGGGCTTCCTACAATGAGCAGTTCTTC
NA	TRBD1	TRBJ2-7	TRBV19	14	CASSNSAGGGEQYF	TGTGCCAGTAGTAATTCGGCAGGGGGCGGTGAGCAGTACTTC
NA	TRBD1	TRBJ2-2	TRBV5-1	15	CASSLPGGSPGELFF	TGCGCCAGCAGCTTACCAGGGGGAAGCCCCGGGGAGCTGTTTTTT
NA	NA	TRBJ2-3	TRBV5-1	16	CASSLPPARYTDTQYF	TGCGCCAGCAGCCTCCCGCCAGCGAGGTACACAGATACGCAGTATTTT
NA	NA	TRBJ2-7	TRBV6-5	12	CASSYPGDEQYF	TGTGCCAGCAGTTACCCAGGCGACGAGCAGTACTTC
NA	NA	TRBJ1-4	TRBV18	13	CASSGGAREKLFF	TGTGCCAGCTCAGGGGGGGCACGGGAAAAACTGTTTTTT
NA	NA	TRBJ2-1	TRBV2	13	CASSRTYNNEQFF	TGTGCCAGCAGTAGGACTTATAACAATGAGCAGTTCTTC
NA	TRBD1	TRBJ1-1	TRBV2	16	CASSDPRDRGNTEAFF	TGTGCCAGCAGTGACCCGCGGGACAGGGGGAACACTGAAGCTTTCTTT
once	NA	TRBJ2-7	TRBV4-2	12	CASSQGGYEQYF	TGTGCCAGCAGCCAAGGCGGGTACGAGCAGTACTTC
NA	NA	TRBJ2-7	TRBV4-1	17	CASSQDQGTRGPYEQYF	TGCGCCAGCAGCCAAGATCAGGGGACTAGGGGGCCCTACGAGCAGTACTTC
NA	NA	TRBJ2-1	TRBV7-2	14	CASTKEAQNNEQFF	TGTGCCAGCACTAAGGAGGCCCAGAACAATGAGCAGTTCTTC